These 13 T cell receptor beta chains were all obtained from the same sample, sequenced in a study of blood T cells in healthy people across ages. Primed by a sample-barcoded 5' primer and a J-beta primer mix, a second PCR proceeded for roughly 7 to 12 cycles. TCRdb independently ran MiXCR on the 5' RACE reads; one entry per CDR3 protein. Found here are over 300,000 distinct CDR3 sequences, approximately 47% of them singletons; the top ten hold approximately 51%. The specimen sequenced was blood. The source is a man between 60 and 75 years old in good health.

The J gene is TRBJ2-2, the V gene TRBV4-2; 8 bases map to TRBD2. The trim removed 0 bases at V and 5 bases at J, leaving 2 bases unmatched. Per the germline V gene, CDR1 is LGHNA and CDR2 is YNFKEQ. The CDR3 covers 15 residues. The CDR3 nucleotides are TGTGCCAGCAGCCAAGAGGGACTAGATACCGGGGAGCTGTTTTTT. Residues: CASSQEGLDTGELFF.

The V and J genes are TRBV7-3 and TRBJ2-5, with TRBD2 matching 10 bases. The J call is doubtful: the DNA matches TRBJ2-7 better. There are 16 residues in the CDR3. Germline V gene data show CDR1 as SGHTA and CDR2 as FQGTGA. In DNA, the CDR3 is TGTGCCAGCAGTATCAAACTAGCGGGACGACCCTACGAGCAGTACTTC. Translated: CASSIKLAGRPYEQYF.

In its sample, this clonotype was seen a few times. At one end the junction does not follow the germline gene, possibly because of a read error. The V call is TRBV7-2, the J call TRBJ2-5; D ambiguous. The germline CDR1 and CDR2 sequences are SGHTA and FQGNSA. The CDR3 spans 17 residues. Here the CDR3 reads CANSLNVGPGPQKTQYF. The CDR3 DNA sequence: TGTGCCAACAGCTTAAACGTTGGGCCGGGTCCCCAGAAGACCCAGTACTTC.

This chain uses TRBV29-1 with TRBJ2-1; possibly TRBD1 or TRBD2 for D (5 bases each). Germline CDR1 and CDR2: SQVTM and ANQGSEA. The CDR3 consists of 14 residues. V lost 3 bases, J lost 3 bases, and 12 bases lay in between. The CDR3 sequence: CSVEGRSFYNEQFF. The CDR3 coding sequence is TGCAGCGTTGAGGGACGGTCGTTCTACAATGAGCAGTTCTTC.

This rearrangement joins TRBV7-2 to TRBJ1-6, with D unresolved. The CDR3 sequence is 19 residues long. Trimming stripped 3 bases from V and 0 bases from J, with 18 bases between. Per germline, CDR1 SGHTA and CDR2 FQGNSA. The CDR3 loop is CASSLLASSFSSYNSPLHF. CDR3 bases: TGTGCCAGCAGCTTGTTAGCAAGCAGCTTTAGCTCCTATAATTCACCCCTCCACTTT. Full variable domain (missing parts from reference TRBV7-2 and TRBJ1-6): GAGVSQSPSNKVTEKGKDVELRCDPISGHTALYWYRQSLGQGLEFLIYFQGNSAPDKSGLPSDRFSAERTGGSVSTLTIQRTQQEDSAVYLCASSLLASSFSSYNSPLHFGNGTRLTVT.

The chain links TRBV5-1 to TRBJ2-7; TRBD1 or TRBD2 may be the D gene (5 bases each). The DNA end lines up better with TRBJ2-5; the J call may be wrong. The CDR3 spans 18 residues. Germline V CDR1 and CDR2: SGHRS, YFSETQ. CDR3 region: CASSLVGDESRREWTQYF. In DNA, the CDR3 is TGCGCCAGCAGCTTGGTGGGGGACGAGAGCAGAAGAGAATGGACCCAGTACTTC.

The chain links TRBV30 to TRBJ1-2; D gene ambiguous. V was trimmed by 1 base and J by 8 bases, leaving 8 bases between them. The CDR3 is 11 residues long. Germline assignment: CDR1 GTSNPN and CDR2 SVGIG (reference sequence). This CDR3 is CAWSESLGYTF. In nucleotides, the CDR3 is TGTGCCTGGAGTGAGAGCTTGGGCTACACCTTC.

This chain links TRBV12-3 or TRBV12-4 with TRBJ1-2, with TRBD1 identical over 10 bases. This CDR3 is 15 amino acids long. Trimming removed 3 bases from V and 7 bases from J; junction bases left unmatched: 8. In nucleotides, the CDR3 is TGTGCCAGCAGTTTGTGGGGACAGGGGTGGTCTGGCTACACCTTC. Translated: CASSLWGQGWSGYTF.

The rearrangement links TRBV6-2 or TRBV6-3 to TRBJ2-4, with 8 bases identical to TRBD2. J was trimmed by 8 bases and V by 6 bases; bases with no gene match: 9. Germline assignment: CDR1 MNHEY and CDR2 SVGEGT. CDR3 length: 14 amino acids. The DNA of the CDR3 is TGTGCCAGCAGCGGACCAGCGGGAGTTGACATTCAGTACTTC. This translates into CASSGPAGVDIQYF.

This clonotype was picked up a small number of times. This sequence joins TRBV2 and TRBJ1-1; possible D gene TRBD1, 5 bases. Trimming took 10 bases from V and 6 from J, leaving 24 bases between them. Germline CDR1 reads SNHLY; CDR2 reads FYNNEI. The CDR3 is made up of 15 amino acids. The CDR3 loop reads CATYMERGLGSEAFF. The CDR3 DNA reads TGTGCCACCTACATGGAGAGGGGTCTGGGGTCTGAAGCTTTCTTT.

There are a few counts of this clonotype. V gene TRBV2 combines with J gene TRBJ2-3; no definite D call. The germline gives CDR1 SNHLY, CDR2 FYNNEI. V lost 2 bases and J lost 4, with 10 bases in between. The length of the CDR3 is 14 residues. The DNA for the CDR3 is TGTGCCAGCAGTGAATTAGTGTGGGCAGATACGCAGTATTTT. Translated: CASSELVWADTQYF.

The gene calls are TRBV30 and TRBJ2-4, with 8 positions matching TRBD1. The last part of the DNA fits TRBJ2-7 better; the J call may be wrong. Germline values: CDR1 GTSNPN, CDR2 SVGIG (reference sequence). The CDR3 has 16 residues. For the CDR3, the DNA is TGTGCCTGGAGTTTCCGAGGGGCAGGGGGCCGGTACGAGCAGTACTTC. Encoded protein: CAWSFRGAGGRYEQYF.

This clonotype was seen once. The chain uses TRBV15 and TRBJ1-4; D is unclear. This CDR3 has 14 amino acids. Trimming left V 0 bases short and J 4 bases short, with 6 bases between. Germline CDR1 is LNHNV and CDR2 is YYDKDF (reference sequence). CDR3 coding DNA: TGTGCCACCAGCAGAGACAGAATTAATGAAAAACTGTTTTTT. This encodes CATSRDRINEKLFF.